The T cell receptor beta chain described here comes from a study of cytomegalovirus exposure and HLA in healthy donors. The study's findings and limits: Prior analysis indicated that the majority of TCR beta V segments exhibited productivity approximately 90% or approximately 30% of the time. It was reportedly the case that the classifier diagnosed cytomegalovirus status with high specificity and sensitivity.

The PCR ran on 60 Vbeta and 13 Jbeta primers. The repertoire was sequenced with immunoSEQ multiplex PCR; TCRdb's copy has only in-frame clones and lacks some. The sample includes 40,000 to 55,000 clones, over 70% of them seen just once. Concerning this clone: Its antigen remains unknown.

Sequenced sample: PBMCs. This TCR derives from a man younger than 30 in good health and CMV-seronegative.

Written as DNA, the CDR3 is TGCGCCAGCAGCCCCCAACCCACTGCCAACACTGAAGCTTTCTTT. Amino acid sequence: CASSPQPTANTEAFF. The chain uses TRBV4-3 and TRBJ1-1; no reliable D call. Germline lookup yields CDR1 LGHNA and CDR2 YSLEER. Trimming shortened V by 4 bases and J by 2 bases, and 14 bases separated the two germline ends. There are 15 residues in the CDR3.